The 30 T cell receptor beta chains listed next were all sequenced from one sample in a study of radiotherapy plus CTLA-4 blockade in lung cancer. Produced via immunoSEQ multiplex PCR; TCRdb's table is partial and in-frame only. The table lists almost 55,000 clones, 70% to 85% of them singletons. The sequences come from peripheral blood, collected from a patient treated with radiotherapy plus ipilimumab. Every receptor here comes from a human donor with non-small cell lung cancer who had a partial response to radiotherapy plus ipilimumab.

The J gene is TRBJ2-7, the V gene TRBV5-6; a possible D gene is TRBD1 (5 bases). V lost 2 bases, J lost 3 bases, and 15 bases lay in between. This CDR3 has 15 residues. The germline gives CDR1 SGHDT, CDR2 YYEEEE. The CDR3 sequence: CASSLRGKGFYEQYF. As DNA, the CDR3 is TGTGCCAGCAGCTTAAGGGGTAAAGGCTTCTACGAGCAGTACTTC.

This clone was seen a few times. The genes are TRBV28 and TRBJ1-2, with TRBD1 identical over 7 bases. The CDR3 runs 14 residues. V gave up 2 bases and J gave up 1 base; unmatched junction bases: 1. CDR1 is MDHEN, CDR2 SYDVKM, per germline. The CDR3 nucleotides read TGTGCCAGCAGTTTACCAGGGGGTAACTATGGCTACACCTTC. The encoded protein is CASSLPGGNYGYTF.

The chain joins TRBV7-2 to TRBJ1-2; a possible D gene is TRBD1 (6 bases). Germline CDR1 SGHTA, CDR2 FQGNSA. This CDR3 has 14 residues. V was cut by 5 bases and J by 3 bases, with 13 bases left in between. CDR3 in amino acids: CASSPGGADYGYTF. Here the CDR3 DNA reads TGTGCCAGCAGCCCTGGGGGGGCAGACTATGGCTACACCTTC.

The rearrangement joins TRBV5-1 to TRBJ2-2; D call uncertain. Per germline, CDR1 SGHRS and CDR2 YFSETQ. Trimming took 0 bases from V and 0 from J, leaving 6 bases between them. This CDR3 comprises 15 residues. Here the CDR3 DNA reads TGCGCCAGCAGCTTGGGGCACGCGAACACCGGGGAGCTGTTTTTT. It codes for CASSLGHANTGELFF.

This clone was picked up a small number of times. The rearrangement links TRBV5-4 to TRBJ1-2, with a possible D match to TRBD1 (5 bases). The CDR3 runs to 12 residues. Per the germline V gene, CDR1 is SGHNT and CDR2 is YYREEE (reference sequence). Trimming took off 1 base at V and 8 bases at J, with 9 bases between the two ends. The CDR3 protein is CASSLTGWGYTF. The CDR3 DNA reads TGTGCCAGCAGCTTGACAGGCTGGGGCTACACCTTC.

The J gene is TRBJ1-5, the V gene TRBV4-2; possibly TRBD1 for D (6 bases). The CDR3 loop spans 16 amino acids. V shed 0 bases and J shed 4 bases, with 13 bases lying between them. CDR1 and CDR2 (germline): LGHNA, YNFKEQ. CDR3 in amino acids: CASSQDNRQANQPQHF. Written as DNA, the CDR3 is TGTGCCAGCAGCCAAGATAATCGACAGGCTAATCAGCCCCAGCATTTT.

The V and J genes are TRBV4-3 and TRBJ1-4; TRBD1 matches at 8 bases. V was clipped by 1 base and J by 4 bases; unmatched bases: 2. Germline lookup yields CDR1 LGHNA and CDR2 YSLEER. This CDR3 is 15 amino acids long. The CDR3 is CASSQGTGLNEKLFF. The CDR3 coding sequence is TGCGCCAGCAGCCAAGGGACAGGGCTTAATGAAAAACTGTTTTTT.

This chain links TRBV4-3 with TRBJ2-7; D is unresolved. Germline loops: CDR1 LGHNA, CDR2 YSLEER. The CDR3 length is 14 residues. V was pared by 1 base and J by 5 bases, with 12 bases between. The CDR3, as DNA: TGCGCCAGCAGCCAAGTTGCAGGTACCGACGAGCAGTACTTC. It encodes CASSQVAGTDEQYF.

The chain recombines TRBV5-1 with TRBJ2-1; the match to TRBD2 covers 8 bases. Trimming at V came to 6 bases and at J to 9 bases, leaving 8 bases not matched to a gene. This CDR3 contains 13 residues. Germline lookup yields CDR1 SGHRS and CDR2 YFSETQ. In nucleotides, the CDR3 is TGCGCCAGCACCCGGGGGGGGAGTAGTGAGCAGTTCTTC. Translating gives CASTRGGSSEQFF.

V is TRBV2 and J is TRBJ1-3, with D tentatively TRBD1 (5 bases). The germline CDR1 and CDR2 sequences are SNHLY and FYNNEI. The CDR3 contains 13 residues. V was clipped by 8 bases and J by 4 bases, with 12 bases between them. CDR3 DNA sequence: TGTGCCAGCCGCGGGGGAGGAGGAAACACCATATATTTT. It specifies CASRGGGGNTIYF.

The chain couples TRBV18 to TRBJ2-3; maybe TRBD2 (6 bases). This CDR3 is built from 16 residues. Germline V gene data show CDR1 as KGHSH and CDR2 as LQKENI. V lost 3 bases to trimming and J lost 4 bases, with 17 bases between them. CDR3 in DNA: TGTGCCAGCTCACCCATGGGGGGACTGGCGGCAGATACGCAGTATTTT. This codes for CASSPMGGLAADTQYF.

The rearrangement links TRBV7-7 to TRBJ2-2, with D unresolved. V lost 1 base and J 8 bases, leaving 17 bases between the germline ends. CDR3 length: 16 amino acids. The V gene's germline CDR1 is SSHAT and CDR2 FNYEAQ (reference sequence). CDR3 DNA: TGTGCCAGCAGCTTAGTGTCCCGAACACCCAGGGGGGAGCTGTTTTTT. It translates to CASSLVSRTPRGELFF.

The CDR3 here is CASRGGGVWQETQYF. As DNA, the CDR3 is TGCGCCAGCAGGGGAGGAGGGGTTTGGCAAGAGACCCAGTACTTC. The chain joins TRBV5-1 to TRBJ2-5; weak D call: TRBD2 (6 bases). The V and J ends lost 5 bases and 2 bases respectively, with 16 bases between them. CDR1 and CDR2 (germline): SGHRS, YFSETQ. The CDR3 covers 15 residues.

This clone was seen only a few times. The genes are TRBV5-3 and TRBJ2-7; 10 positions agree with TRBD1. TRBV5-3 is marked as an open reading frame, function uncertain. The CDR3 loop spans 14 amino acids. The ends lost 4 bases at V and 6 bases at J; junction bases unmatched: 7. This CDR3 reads CARSGGQGTGEQYF. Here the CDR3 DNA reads TGTGCCAGAAGCGGGGGACAGGGGACCGGCGAGCAGTACTTC.

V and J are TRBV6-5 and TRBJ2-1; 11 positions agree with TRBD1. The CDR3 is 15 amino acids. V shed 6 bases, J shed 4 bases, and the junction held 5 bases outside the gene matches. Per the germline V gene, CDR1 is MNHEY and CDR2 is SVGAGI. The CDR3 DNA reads TGTGCCAGCAGCTCCGGGACAGGGGGTTACAATGAGCAGTTCTTC. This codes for CASSSGTGGYNEQFF.

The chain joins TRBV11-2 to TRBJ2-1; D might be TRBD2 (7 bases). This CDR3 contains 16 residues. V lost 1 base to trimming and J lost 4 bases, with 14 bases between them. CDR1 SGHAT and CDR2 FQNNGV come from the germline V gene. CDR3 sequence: CASSLGWGGPYNEQFF. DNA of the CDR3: TGTGCCAGCAGCTTAGGTTGGGGGGGCCCATACAATGAGCAGTTCTTC.

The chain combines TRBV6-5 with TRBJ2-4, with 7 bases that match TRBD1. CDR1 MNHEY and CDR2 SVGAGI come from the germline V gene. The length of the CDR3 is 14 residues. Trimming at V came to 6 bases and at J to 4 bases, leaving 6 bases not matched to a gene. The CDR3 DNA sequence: TGTGCCAGCAGGGACGGGACAGCGAAAAACATTCAGTACTTC. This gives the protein CASRDGTAKNIQYF.

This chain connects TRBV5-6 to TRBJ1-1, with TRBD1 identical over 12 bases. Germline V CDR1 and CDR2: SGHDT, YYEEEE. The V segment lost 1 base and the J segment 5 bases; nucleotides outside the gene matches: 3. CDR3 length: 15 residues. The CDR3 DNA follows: TGTGCCAGCAGCTTGTGGGACAGGGGGCAAACTGAAGCTTTCTTT. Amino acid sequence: CASSLWDRGQTEAFF. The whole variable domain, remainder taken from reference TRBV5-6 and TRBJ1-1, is DAGVTQSPTHLIKTRGQQVTLRCSPKSGHDTVSWYQQALGQGPQFIFQYYEEEERQRGNFPDRFSGHQFPNYSSELNVNALLLGDSALYLCASSLWDRGQTEAFFGQGTRLTVV.

The DNA for the CDR3 is TGTGCCAGCAGCTTAGATCTGGCAGGGGGTGGTGGTGGGACCCAGTACTTC. This translates into CASSLDLAGGGGGTQYF. This sequence joins TRBV11-2 and TRBJ2-5; 7 bases map to TRBD1. Germline CDR1 is SGHAT and CDR2 is FQNNGV. With 0 bases clipped from V and 7 bases from J, the junction kept 14 bases outside the gene matches. The CDR3 covers 17 residues.

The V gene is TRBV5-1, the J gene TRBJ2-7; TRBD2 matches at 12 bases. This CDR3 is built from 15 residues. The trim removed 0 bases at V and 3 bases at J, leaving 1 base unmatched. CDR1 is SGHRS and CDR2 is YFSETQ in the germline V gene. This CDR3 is CASSLASGGDYEQYF. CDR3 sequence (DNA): TGCGCCAGCAGCTTGGCTAGCGGGGGGGACTACGAGCAGTACTTC.

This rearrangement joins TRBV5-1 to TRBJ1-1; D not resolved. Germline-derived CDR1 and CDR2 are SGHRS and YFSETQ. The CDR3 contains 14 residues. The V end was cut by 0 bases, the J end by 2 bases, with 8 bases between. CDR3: CASSLGLGNTEAFF. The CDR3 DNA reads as TGCGCCAGCAGCTTGGGGTTGGGCAACACTGAAGCTTTCTTT.

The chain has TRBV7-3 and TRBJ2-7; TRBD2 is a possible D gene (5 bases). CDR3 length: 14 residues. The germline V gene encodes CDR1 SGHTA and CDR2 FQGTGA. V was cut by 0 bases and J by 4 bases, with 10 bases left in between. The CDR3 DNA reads TGTGCCAGCAGCTTAACCGGATCGGGGTACGAGCAGTACTTC. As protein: CASSLTGSGYEQYF.

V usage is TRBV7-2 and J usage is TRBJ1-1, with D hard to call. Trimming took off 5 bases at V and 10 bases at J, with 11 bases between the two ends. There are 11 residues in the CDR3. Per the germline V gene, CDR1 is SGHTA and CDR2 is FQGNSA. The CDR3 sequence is CASSPDSGAFF. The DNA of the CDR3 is TGTGCCAGCAGCCCGGACTCGGGAGCTTTCTTT.

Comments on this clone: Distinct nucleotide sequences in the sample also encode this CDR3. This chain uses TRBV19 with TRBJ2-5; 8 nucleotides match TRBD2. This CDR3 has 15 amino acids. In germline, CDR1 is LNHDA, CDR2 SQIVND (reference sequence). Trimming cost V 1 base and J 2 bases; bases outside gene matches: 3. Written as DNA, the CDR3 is TGTGCCAGTAGTATAGCGGGGGGGCCACAAGAGACCCAGTACTTC. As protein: CASSIAGGPQETQYF.

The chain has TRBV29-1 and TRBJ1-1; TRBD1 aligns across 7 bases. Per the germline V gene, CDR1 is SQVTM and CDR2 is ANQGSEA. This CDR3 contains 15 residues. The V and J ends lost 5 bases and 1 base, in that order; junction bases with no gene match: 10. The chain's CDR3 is CSVPRTGSPNTEAFF. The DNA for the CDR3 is TGCAGCGTTCCTCGGACAGGATCCCCGAACACTGAAGCTTTCTTT.

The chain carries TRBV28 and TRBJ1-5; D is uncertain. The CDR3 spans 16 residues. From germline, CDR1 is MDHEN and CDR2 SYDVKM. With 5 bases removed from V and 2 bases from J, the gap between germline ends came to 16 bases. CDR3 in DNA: TGTGCCAGCAGTCTCCTGAGACTCGATGGCAATCAGCCCCAGCATTTT. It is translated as CASSLLRLDGNQPQHF.

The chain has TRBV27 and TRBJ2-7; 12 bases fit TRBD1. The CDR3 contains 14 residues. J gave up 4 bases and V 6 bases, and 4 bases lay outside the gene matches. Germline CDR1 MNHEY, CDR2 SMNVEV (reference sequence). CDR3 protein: CASSLGQGAYEQYF. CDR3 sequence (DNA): TGTGCCAGCAGCCTGGGACAGGGGGCGTACGAGCAGTACTTC.

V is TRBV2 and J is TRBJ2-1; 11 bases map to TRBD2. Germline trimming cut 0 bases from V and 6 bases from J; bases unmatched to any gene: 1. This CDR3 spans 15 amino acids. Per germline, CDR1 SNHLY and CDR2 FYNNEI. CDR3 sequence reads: CASSEASGGANEQFF. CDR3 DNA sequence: TGTGCCAGCAGTGAAGCTAGCGGGGGGGCCAATGAGCAGTTCTTC. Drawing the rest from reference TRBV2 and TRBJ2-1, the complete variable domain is EPEVTQTPSHQVTQMGQEVILRCVPISNHLYFYWYRQILGQKVEFLVSFYNNEISEKSEIFDDQFSVERPDGSNFTLKIRSTKLEDSAMYFCASSEASGGANEQFFGPGTRLTVL.

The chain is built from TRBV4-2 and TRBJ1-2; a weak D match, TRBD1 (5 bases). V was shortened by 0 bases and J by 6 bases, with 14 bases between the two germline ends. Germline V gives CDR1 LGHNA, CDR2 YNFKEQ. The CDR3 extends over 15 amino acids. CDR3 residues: CASSQERGVSDGYTF. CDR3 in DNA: TGTGCCAGCAGCCAAGAGCGGGGGGTTTCAGATGGCTACACCTTC.

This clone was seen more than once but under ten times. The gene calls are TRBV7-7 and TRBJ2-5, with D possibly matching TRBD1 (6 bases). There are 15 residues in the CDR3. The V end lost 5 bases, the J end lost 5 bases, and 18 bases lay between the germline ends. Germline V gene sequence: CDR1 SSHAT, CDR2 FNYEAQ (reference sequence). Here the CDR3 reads CASSRSAGALETQYF. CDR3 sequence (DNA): TGTGCCAGCAGCCGTTCGGCAGGGGCGTTGGAGACCCAGTACTTC.